This note documents a single T cell receptor beta chain sequence. These data belong to a study of blood T cell repertoires in COVID-19. About the study: Researchers got acute and convalescent COVID-19 samples from the United States, Italy and Spain. Sources were T cells, B-cell-depleted T cells, or PBMCs; the material itself was cDNA or gDNA.

Germline values: CDR1 LNHDA, CDR2 SQIVND (reference sequence). V was pared by 6 bases and J by 1 base, with 6 bases of the junction left unmatched. The CDR3 consists of 15 residues. In the authors' methods: It was from reference gene primer amplification that nucleated cell counts were estimated. The method was immunoSEQ multiplex PCR; TCRdb's version includes in-frame clones alone and lacks a portion of them. V, J and clone size are those of that table, while D and trimming were read from the DNA. The sample lists fewer than 300,000 clones; 82% were seen once. V gene TRBV19 combines with J gene TRBJ1-5; TRBD1 matches 7 bases. The source material was peripheral blood. This TCR came from a woman in her late teens or twenties with acute or convalescent COVID-19. The CDR3 here is CASSYDRASNQPQHF. In DNA, the CDR3 is TGTGCCAGTAGCTACGACAGGGCCAGCAATCAGCCCCAGCATTTT.